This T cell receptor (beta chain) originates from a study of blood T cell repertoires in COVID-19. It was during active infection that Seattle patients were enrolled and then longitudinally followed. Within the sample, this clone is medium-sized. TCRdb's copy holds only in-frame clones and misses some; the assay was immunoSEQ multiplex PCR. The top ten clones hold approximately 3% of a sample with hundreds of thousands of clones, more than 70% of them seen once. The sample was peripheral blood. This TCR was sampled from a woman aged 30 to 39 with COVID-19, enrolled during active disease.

This CDR3 reads CASSQDYGQGAGEQFF. The CDR3 region has the DNA TGTGCCAGCAGCCAAGATTACGGACAGGGGGCAGGGGAGCAGTTCTTC. This chain connects TRBV4-2 to TRBJ2-1; 11 bases align to TRBD1. V shed 0 bases, J shed 10 bases, and the junction held 8 bases outside the gene matches. Germline V gene data show CDR1 as LGHNA and CDR2 as YNFKEQ. This CDR3 spans 16 amino acids.